What follows describes a single T cell receptor beta chain. Per germline, CDR1 LNHDA and CDR2 SQIVND (reference sequence). V was pared by 4 bases and J by 1 base, with 10 bases between. The CDR3 runs to 14 residues. This record belongs to a study of T cell responses to AZD1222 COVID-19 vaccine. Sequenced by immunoSEQ multiplex PCR; TCRdb stores in-frame clones only, minus some. The sample lists some 150,000 clones; about 91% were seen once. This chain joins TRBV19 and TRBJ1-2; D is undetermined. Sequencing was performed on peripheral blood, taken on day 0 of MenACWY control vaccination. The sequence came from an adult in good health. The DNA for the CDR3 is TGTGCCAGTAGTACCTTGAGGAGTAACTATGGCTACACCTTC. As protein: CASSTLRSNYGYTF.